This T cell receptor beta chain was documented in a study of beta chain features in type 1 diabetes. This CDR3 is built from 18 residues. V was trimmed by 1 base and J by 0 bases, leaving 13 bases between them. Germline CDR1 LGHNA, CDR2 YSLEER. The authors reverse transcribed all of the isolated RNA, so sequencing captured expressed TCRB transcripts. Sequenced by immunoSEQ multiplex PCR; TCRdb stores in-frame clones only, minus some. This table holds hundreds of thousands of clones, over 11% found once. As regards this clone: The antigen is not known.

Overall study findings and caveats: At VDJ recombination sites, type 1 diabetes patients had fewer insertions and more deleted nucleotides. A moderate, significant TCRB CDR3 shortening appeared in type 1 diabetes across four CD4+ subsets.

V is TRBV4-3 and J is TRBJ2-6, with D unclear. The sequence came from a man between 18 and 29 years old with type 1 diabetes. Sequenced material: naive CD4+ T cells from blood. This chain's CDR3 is CASSQGAATSSGANVLTF. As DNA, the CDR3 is TGCGCCAGCAGCCAAGGGGCGGCTACCAGCTCTGGGGCCAACGTCCTGACTTTC.